These 5 T cell receptor beta chains were all obtained from the same sample, sequenced in a study of graft-versus-host responses after intestinal transplantation. These TCRs' antigens remain unknown. Using immunoSEQ multiplex PCR, the repertoire was profiled, and TCRdb retains in-frame clones only, with some absent. The data hold some 120,000 clones, with around nine tenths observed a single time. The sequencing here drew on unstimulated CD4+ T cells sorted from spleen or lymph node cells, taken before intestinal transplant. These receptors were collected from a human donor who received an intestinal transplant.

The chain links TRBV5-1 to TRBJ1-5, with D maybe TRBD1 (5 bases). This CDR3 has 14 residues. V gave up 3 bases and J gave up 7 bases, with 14 bases separating them. Germline V gives CDR1 SGHRS, CDR2 YFSETQ. Written as DNA, the CDR3 is TGCGCCAGCAGCTCCGAACCGGGGGTACAGCCCCAGCATTTT. This translates into CASSSEPGVQPQHF.

The chain employs TRBV6-1 and TRBJ2-1; D remains ambiguous. The CDR3 has 14 amino acids. Deletions cut 1 base from V and 15 bases from J, with 19 bases between. CDR1 is MNHNS, CDR2 SASEGT, per germline. This CDR3 reads CASSEEAQRLARFF. DNA of the CDR3: TGTGCCAGCAGTGAAGAGGCGCAGAGACTGGCACGGTTCTTC.

The rearrangement uses TRBV12-5 and TRBJ2-5; 11 bases map to TRBD2. Per germline, CDR1 LGHNT and CDR2 FRNRAP. The CDR3 contains 18 residues. Germline trimming cut 1 base from V and 2 bases from J; bases unmatched to any gene: 9. The CDR3 bases are TGTGCTAGTGGTTTGGCCAACCTAGCGGGGGGAGTTCAAGAGACCCAGTACTTC. This translates into CASGLANLAGGVQETQYF.

The sample holds one count of this clone. V and J are TRBV7-2 and TRBJ2-7; no clear D gene. The V end was cut by 3 bases, the J end by 2 bases, with 8 bases between. Germline V gene sequence: CDR1 SGHTA, CDR2 FQGNSA. The CDR3 sequence is 13 residues long. The CDR3 DNA sequence: TGTGCCAGCAGCTTTCCTCCTACCTACGAGCAGTACTTC. Translating gives CASSFPPTYEQYF.

The gene calls are TRBV19 and TRBJ1-5, with D uncertain. The CDR3 sequence is 15 residues long. CDR1 and CDR2 (germline): LNHDA, SQIVND (reference sequence). Trimming took 0 bases from V and 4 from J, leaving 10 bases between them. DNA of the CDR3: TGTGCCAGTAGTATAGACAGGAGAGGGAATCAGCCCCAGCATTTT. Translation gives CASSIDRRGNQPQHF.